This TCR beta chain was identified in a study of human T cells and chemical hapten exposure. In this sample, this clonotype turned up a few times. The CDR3 is made up of 11 amino acids. The ends were cut back, 8 bases at V and 0 bases at J, with 5 bases in the middle. Germline V lookup: CDR1 SGHKS, CDR2 YYEKEE (reference sequence). Time point here: patch test 3, about 24 weeks after DPC sensitization. Regarding treatment: therapeutic diphenylcyclopropenone sensitization with weekly scalp DPC. Attachment of unique molecular identifiers to individual cDNA molecules was performed in the library. TCRdb re-analysed the RACE reads in MiXCR, keeping a single row per CDR3 protein. The data contain approximately 60,000 distinct CDR3 sequences, 11% of them seen just once; the ten biggest clones take up about 2%.

The rearrangement links TRBV5-5 to TRBJ1-1, with no clear D. The clonotype was recovered from a woman aged 25 to 39 with alopecia areata. Some clones in this sample may be carry-over from other donors' samples. Source: whole blood, taken in connection with sensitization to the hapten diphenylcyclopropenone (DPC). The CDR3 nucleotides read TGTGCCAGTACCCTGAACACTGAAGCTTTCTTT. Translating it yields CASTLNTEAFF.